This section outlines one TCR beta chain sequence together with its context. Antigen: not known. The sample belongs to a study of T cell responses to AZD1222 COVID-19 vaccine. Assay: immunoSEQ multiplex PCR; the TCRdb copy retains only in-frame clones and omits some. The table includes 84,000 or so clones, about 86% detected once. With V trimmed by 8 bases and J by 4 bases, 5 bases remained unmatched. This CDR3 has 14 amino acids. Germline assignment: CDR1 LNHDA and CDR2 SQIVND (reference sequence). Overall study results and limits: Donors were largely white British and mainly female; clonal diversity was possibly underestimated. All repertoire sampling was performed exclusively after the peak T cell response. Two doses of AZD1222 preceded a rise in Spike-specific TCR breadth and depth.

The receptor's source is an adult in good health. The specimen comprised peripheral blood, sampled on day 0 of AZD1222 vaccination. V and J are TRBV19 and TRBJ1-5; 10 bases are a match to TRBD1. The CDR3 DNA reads TGTGCCAGTGGGGGGACAGGGGTTAATCAGCCCCAGCATTTT. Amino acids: CASGGTGVNQPQHF.